One sample yielded the 27 T cell receptor beta chains listed below, sequenced in a study of follicular helper T cells after annual influenza vaccination. Time point described: 2014-2015 season, pre-vaccination. Data came from immunoSEQ multiplex PCR; TCRdb stores just in-frame clones and leaves some out. The sample yields approximately 25,000 clones, roughly 80% seen once. This specimen was CXCR5+ CD38- circulating T follicular helper cells from blood, taken on the day of influenza vaccination. The subset is: circulating Tfh, non-naive CD4+CXCR5+PD-1+ (ICOS+CD38+ or ICOS-CD38-). These receptors all stem from an adult who received the influenza vaccine.

The CDR3 reads CASSYTSGGANEQFF. The CDR3, as DNA: TGTGCCAGCAGCTACACTAGCGGGGGGGCAAATGAGCAGTTCTTC. This sequence joins TRBV7-9 and TRBJ2-1; 13 bases align to TRBD2. CDR1 and CDR2 (germline): SEHNR, FQNEAQ (reference sequence). The CDR3 has 15 amino acids. The junction had 4 bases not matched to a gene; V was cut back by 4 bases and J by 7 bases.

The V gene is TRBV28, the J gene TRBJ1-5; 7 nucleotides line up with TRBD1. Trimming cost V 6 bases and J 4 bases; bases outside gene matches: 3. From germline, CDR1 is MDHEN and CDR2 SYDVKM. The CDR3 has 13 amino acids. The DNA of the CDR3 is TGTGCCAGCAGGGTACAGGGGAATCAGCCCCAGCATTTT. Translating it yields CASRVQGNQPQHF.

This clone turned up a few times. The CDR3 spells CASSREGGTGQNQYF. The CDR3 bases are TGCGCCAGCAGCCGGGAGGGGGGGACGGGTCAAAATCAGTACTTC. V usage is TRBV4-1 and J usage is TRBJ2-4, with D tentatively TRBD2 (7 bases). Germline CDR1 MGHRA, CDR2 YSYEKL. With 4 bases removed from V and 12 bases from J, the gap between germline ends came to 22 bases. The CDR3 is 15 amino acids.

The chain combines TRBV21-1 with TRBJ2-3; TRBD1, the table's D call, lacks a check against the DNA. TRBV21-1 constitutes a pseudogene. The CDR3 covers 13 residues. The CDR3 DNA reads TGTGCCAGCCCGGGACAGCGCACAGATACGCAGTATTTT. It is translated as CASPGQRTDTQYF.

For the CDR3, the DNA is TGTGCCAGCGGACGGACTAGCGCTACCGGGGAGCTGTTTTTT. As protein: CASGRTSATGELFF. V and J are TRBV6-1 and TRBJ2-2, with 9 bases fitting TRBD2. Germline CDR1 reads MNHNS; CDR2 reads SASEGT. This CDR3 has 14 amino acids. J gave up 5 bases and V 8 bases, and 6 bases lay outside the gene matches.

This chain connects TRBV18 to TRBJ2-5; 9 positions agree with TRBD1. The germline V gene encodes CDR1 KGHSH and CDR2 LQKENI. Unmatched junction bases numbered 5, after V lost 9 bases and J lost 3 bases. The CDR3 totals 13 residues. Written as DNA, the CDR3 is TGTGCCAGTCAAGACAGGGGGGAAGAGACCCAGTACTTC. It translates to CASQDRGEETQYF.

The chain carries TRBV12-5 and TRBJ2-1; D is uncertain. This CDR3 is 12 amino acids long. V was cut by 6 bases and J by 3 bases, with 6 bases left in between. Germline V gene data show CDR1 as LGHNT and CDR2 as FRNRAP. CDR3 in DNA: TGTGCTAGTGGGATAGACTACAATGAGCAGTTCTTC. Amino acid sequence: CASGIDYNEQFF.

This chain links TRBV11-2 with TRBJ2-5, with a tentative D call TRBD2 (6 bases). V shed 5 bases and J shed 0 bases, with 7 bases lying between them. The CDR3 totals 13 residues. Germline V CDR1 and CDR2: SGHAT, FQNNGV. The CDR3 sequence is CASSRDYQETQYF. The CDR3 DNA follows: TGTGCCAGCAGCCGGGACTACCAAGAGACCCAGTACTTC.

This rearrangement joins TRBV23-1 to TRBJ1-5; D is unclear. TRBV23-1 is an open reading frame whose function is uncertain. This CDR3 has 17 residues. V was pared by 3 bases and J by 1 base, with 16 bases between. The CDR3 loop is CASSHLGRVESNQPQHF. CDR3 nucleotide sequence: TGCGCCAGCAGTCATTTGGGGAGGGTGGAGAGCAATCAGCCCCAGCATTTT.

This chain uses TRBV30 with TRBJ1-1, with D hard to call. This CDR3 has 12 amino acids. V lost 1 base, J lost 5 bases, and 8 bases lay in between. The germline V gene encodes CDR1 GTSNPN and CDR2 SVGIG (reference sequence). The CDR3 DNA reads TGTGCCTGGAGTGGTCGTGTTACTGAAGCTTTCTTT. Protein sequence: CAWSGRVTEAFF. Full variable domain (missing parts from reference TRBV30 and TRBJ1-1): SQTIHQWPATLVQPVGSPLSLECTVEGTSNPNLYWYRQAAGRGLQLLFYSVGIGQISSEVPQNLSASRPQDRQFILSSKKLLLSDSGFYLCAWSGRVTEAFFGQGTRLTVV.

This clone was observed a single time. The V call is TRBV5-1, the J call TRBJ2-2; a weak D match, TRBD2 (6 bases). Trimming removed 4 bases at V and 5 bases at J, with 18 bases between. The germline V gene encodes CDR1 SGHRS and CDR2 YFSETQ. This CDR3 has 16 amino acids. The DNA for the CDR3 is TGCGCCAGCAGCCCGGGGGAGGTTGCCAGGACCGGGGAGCTGTTTTTT. It codes for CASSPGEVARTGELFF.

In its sample, this clone was seen once. This chain links TRBV4-1 with TRBJ2-3, with TRBD1 matching 10 bases. The trim removed 0 bases at V and 5 bases at J, leaving 14 bases unmatched. This CDR3 is 19 amino acids long. Germline V gene data show CDR1 as MGHRA and CDR2 as YSYEKL. CDR3 DNA: TGCGCCAGCAGCCAAGAAGGGACAGGGGCCGTGAGAAGTCGAGATACGCAGTATTTT. Protein: CASSQEGTGAVRSRDTQYF.

This chain connects TRBV7-2 to TRBJ2-3; weak D call: TRBD2 (6 bases). The length of the CDR3 is 13 residues. The germline V gene has CDR1 SGHTA and CDR2 FQGNSA. Trimming stripped 5 bases from V and 6 bases from J, with 12 bases between. This CDR3 reads CASSTRRGDTQYF. The CDR3 coding sequence is TGTGCCAGCAGCACGAGACGGGGGGATACGCAGTATTTT. The full variable domain, completed using reference TRBV7-2 and TRBJ2-3, is GAGVSQSPSNKVTEKGKDVELRCDPISGHTALYWYRQSLGQGLEFLIYFQGNSAPDKSGLPSDRFSAERTGGSVSTLTIQRTQQEDSAVYLCASSTRRGDTQYFGPGTRLTVL.

This chain joins TRBV6-6 and TRBJ1-5; weak D call: TRBD1 (5 bases). V shed 6 bases and J shed 4 bases, with 13 bases lying between them. The CDR3 totals 14 residues. CDR1 MNHNY and CDR2 SVGAGI come from the germline V gene (reference sequence). The CDR3 sequence: CASSETTVNQPQHF. The CDR3 DNA reads as TGTGCCAGCAGCGAGACGACAGTTAATCAGCCCCAGCATTTT.

This clone was detected once. This chain joins TRBV30 and TRBJ1-6; TRBD1 matches 10 bases. J lost 8 bases, V lost 8 bases, and 6 bases had no gene match. Germline assignment: CDR1 GTSNPN and CDR2 SVGIG (reference sequence). The CDR3 has 13 residues. Here the CDR3 reads CAGGGQGYSPLHF. CDR3 coding DNA: TGTGCCGGCGGGGGACAGGGGTATTCACCCCTCCACTTT.

The chain links TRBV5-5 to TRBJ2-3; 7 bases are a match to TRBD1. The length of the CDR3 is 14 residues. V shed 4 bases and J 2 bases; nucleotides not matched to a gene: 4. Germline V lookup: CDR1 SGHKS, CDR2 YYEKEE (reference sequence). For the CDR3, the DNA is TGTGCCAGCAGCGCCGGGACAGCCACAGATACGCAGTATTTT. This codes for CASSAGTATDTQYF.

This chain links TRBV7-2 with TRBJ1-1; 8 bases are a match to TRBD1. Germline CDR1 and CDR2: SGHTA and FQGNSA. This CDR3 spans 13 amino acids. J gave up 7 bases and V 3 bases, and 4 bases lay outside the gene matches. In DNA form, the CDR3 reads TGTGCCAGCAGCTTGTACAGGGGGATTGAAGCTTTCTTT. Residues: CASSLYRGIEAFF.

V gene TRBV6-8 combines with J gene TRBJ2-3; 12 nucleotides match TRBD2. Looked up from germline, CDR1 is MNHGY and CDR2 is SAAAGT. Losses at the gene ends were 4 bases for V and 2 bases for J; bases not matched to a gene: 7. The CDR3 length is 17 residues. The CDR3 spells CASSFRTSGISTDTQYF. DNA of the CDR3: TGTGCCAGCAGTTTCCGGACTAGCGGGATTTCCACAGATACGCAGTATTTT.

The chain couples TRBV19 to TRBJ2-6; D may be TRBD1 (5 bases). CDR1 and CDR2 (germline): LNHDA, SQIVND (reference sequence). Trimming took off 6 bases at V and 2 bases at J, with 17 bases between the two ends. The CDR3 sequence is 17 residues long. Here the CDR3 DNA reads TGTGCCAGTAGCACAGACAGTTACGACCCTGGGGCCAACGTCCTGACTTTC. It specifies CASSTDSYDPGANVLTF.

This chain joins TRBV6-5 and TRBJ2-1; the match to TRBD2 covers 10 bases. Germline lookup yields CDR1 MNHEY and CDR2 SVGAGI. With V trimmed by 6 bases and J by 4 bases, 6 bases remained unmatched. There are 15 residues in the CDR3. The CDR3 here is CASRRSSGGYNEQFF. DNA of the CDR3: TGTGCCAGCAGGCGCTCTAGCGGGGGTTACAATGAGCAGTTCTTC.

The chain combines TRBV29-1 with TRBJ1-1; TRBD1 matches 8 bases. This CDR3 spans 13 amino acids. The junction had 4 bases not matched to a gene; V was cut back by 7 bases and J by 0 bases. Germline loops: CDR1 SQVTM, CDR2 ANQGSEA. Written as DNA, the CDR3 is TGCAGCGACTACAGGGGGTTGAACACTGAAGCTTTCTTT. It translates to CSDYRGLNTEAFF.

The gene calls are TRBV28 and TRBJ1-4, with 7 bases fitting TRBD1. With 6 bases clipped from V and 0 bases from J, the junction kept 1 base outside the gene matches. CDR3 size: 14 residues. The germline gives CDR1 MDHEN, CDR2 SYDVKM. For the CDR3, the DNA is TGTGCCAGCAGCACAGGGGCAACTAATGAAAAACTGTTTTTT. Amino acid sequence: CASSTGATNEKLFF.

The CDR3 bases are TGTGCCAGCAGCCAACTACAGGGGCCCCAGCATTTT. It is translated as CASSQLQGPQHF. This sequence joins TRBV28 and TRBJ1-5, with D possibly TRBD1 on 6 matching bases. Trimming pared 6 bases from V and 9 bases from J, leaving 12 bases between. From germline, CDR1 is MDHEN and CDR2 SYDVKM. CDR3 length equals 12 residues.

Judged by abundance, this clone is medium-sized. V and J are TRBV2 and TRBJ1-5; the D gene is possibly TRBD1 (6 bases). The V gene's germline CDR1 is SNHLY and CDR2 FYNNEI. V was trimmed by 8 bases and J by 0 bases, leaving 8 bases between them. The CDR3 length is 13 residues. In DNA, the CDR3 is TGTGCCAGCCACAGGGATAGCAATCAGCCCCAGCATTTT. Its protein is CASHRDSNQPQHF. Looking up the rest from reference TRBV2 and TRBJ1-5 gives the full variable domain: EPEVTQTPSHQVTQMGQEVILRCVPISNHLYFYWYRQILGQKVEFLVSFYNNEISEKSEIFDDQFSVERPDGSNFTLKIRSTKLEDSAMYFCASHRDSNQPQHFGDGTRLSIL.

The rearrangement links TRBV6-6 to TRBJ2-5; 8 nucleotides match TRBD2. The CDR3 consists of 16 residues. J was trimmed by 5 bases and V by 5 bases; bases with no gene match: 13. The germline V gene encodes CDR1 MNHNY and CDR2 SVGAGI (reference sequence). The CDR3 protein is CASSNRRGGGGETQYF. The DNA of the CDR3 is TGTGCCAGCAGTAACCGTCGGGGGGGCGGAGGGGAGACCCAGTACTTC.

J is TRBJ2-7 and V is TRBV7-2; 7 positions match TRBD1. The germline V gene has CDR1 SGHTA and CDR2 FQGNSA. The CDR3 contains 13 residues. V lost 5 bases to trimming and J lost 4 bases; unmatched junction nucleotides: 5. The CDR3 is CASSEGQRYEQYF. The CDR3 DNA sequence: TGTGCCAGCAGCGAGGGACAGCGATACGAGCAGTACTTC.

The rearrangement uses TRBV29-1 and TRBJ2-5; 8 positions agree with TRBD1. With 6 bases clipped from V and 5 bases from J, the junction kept 11 bases outside the gene matches. The length of the CDR3 is 14 residues. The germline V gene has CDR1 SQVTM and CDR2 ANQGSEA. CDR3 DNA: TGCAGCGTGGACCTGACAGGGGCGGTGGAGACCCAGTACTTC. Translated: CSVDLTGAVETQYF.